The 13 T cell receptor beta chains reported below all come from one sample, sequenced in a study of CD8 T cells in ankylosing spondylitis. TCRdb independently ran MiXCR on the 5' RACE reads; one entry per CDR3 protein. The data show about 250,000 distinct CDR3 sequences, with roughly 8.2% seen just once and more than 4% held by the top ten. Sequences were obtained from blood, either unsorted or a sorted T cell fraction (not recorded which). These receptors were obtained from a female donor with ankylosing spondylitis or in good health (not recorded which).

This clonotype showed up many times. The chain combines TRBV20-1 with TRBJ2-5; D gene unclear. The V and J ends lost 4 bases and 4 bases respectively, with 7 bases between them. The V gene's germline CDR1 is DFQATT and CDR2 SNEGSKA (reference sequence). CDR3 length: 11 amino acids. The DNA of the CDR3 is TGCAGTGCTAAGCACCTAGAGACCCAGTACTTC. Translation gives CSAKHLETQYF.

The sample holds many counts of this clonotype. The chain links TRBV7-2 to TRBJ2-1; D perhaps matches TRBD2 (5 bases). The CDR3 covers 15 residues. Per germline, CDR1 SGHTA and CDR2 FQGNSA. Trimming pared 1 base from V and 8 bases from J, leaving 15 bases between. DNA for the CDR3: TGTGCCAGCAGCTTAGTTACTAGTTTGTTCGATGAGCAGTTCTTC. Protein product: CASSLVTSLFDEQFF.

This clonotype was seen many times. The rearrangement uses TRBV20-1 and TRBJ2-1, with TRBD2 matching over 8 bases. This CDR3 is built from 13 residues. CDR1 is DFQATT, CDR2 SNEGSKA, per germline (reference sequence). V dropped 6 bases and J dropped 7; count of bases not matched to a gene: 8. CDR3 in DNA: TGCAGTGCGGACGGGAGGGCAAAAAATGAGCAGTTCTTC. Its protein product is CSADGRAKNEQFF.

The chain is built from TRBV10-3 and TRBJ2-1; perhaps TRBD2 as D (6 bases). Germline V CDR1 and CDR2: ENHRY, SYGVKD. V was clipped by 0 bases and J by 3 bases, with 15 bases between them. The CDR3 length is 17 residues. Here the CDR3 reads CAISESVVGGGYNEQFF. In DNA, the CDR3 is TGTGCCATCAGTGAGTCGGTAGTGGGGGGTGGCTACAATGAGCAGTTCTTC.

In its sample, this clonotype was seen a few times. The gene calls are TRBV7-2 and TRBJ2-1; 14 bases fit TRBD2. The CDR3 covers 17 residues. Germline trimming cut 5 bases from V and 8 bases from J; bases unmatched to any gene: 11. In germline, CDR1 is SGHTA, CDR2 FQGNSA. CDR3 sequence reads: CASSPSLGLAGVDEQFF. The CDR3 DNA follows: TGTGCCAGCAGCCCAAGCCTGGGACTAGCGGGAGTCGATGAGCAGTTCTTC.

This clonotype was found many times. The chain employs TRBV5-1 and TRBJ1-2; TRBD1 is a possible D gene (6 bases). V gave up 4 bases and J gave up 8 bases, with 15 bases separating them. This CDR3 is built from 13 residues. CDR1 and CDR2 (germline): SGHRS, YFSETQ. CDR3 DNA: TGCGCCAGCAGCCAGACAGGTTCGGAAGGCTACACCTTC. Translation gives CASSQTGSEGYTF.

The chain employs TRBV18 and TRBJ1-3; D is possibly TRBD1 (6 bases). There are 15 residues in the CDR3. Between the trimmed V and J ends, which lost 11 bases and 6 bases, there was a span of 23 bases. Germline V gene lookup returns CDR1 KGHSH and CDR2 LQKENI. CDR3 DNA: TGTGCCTCCGGGACATCCTTCGGCGACACAAACACCATATATTTT. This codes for CASGTSFGDTNTIYF. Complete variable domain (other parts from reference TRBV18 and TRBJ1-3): NAGVMQNPRHLVRRRGQEARLRCSPMKGHSHVYWYRQLPEEGLKFMVYLQKENIIDESGMPKERFSAEFPKEGPSILRIQQVVRGDSAAYFCASGTSFGDTNTIYFGEGSWLTVV.

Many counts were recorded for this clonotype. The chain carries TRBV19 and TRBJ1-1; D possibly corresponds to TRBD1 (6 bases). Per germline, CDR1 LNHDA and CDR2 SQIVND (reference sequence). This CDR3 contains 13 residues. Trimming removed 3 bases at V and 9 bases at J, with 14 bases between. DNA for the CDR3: TGTGCCAGTAGTATTTCCGTCGGGACAAAAGCTTTCTTT. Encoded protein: CASSISVGTKAFF.

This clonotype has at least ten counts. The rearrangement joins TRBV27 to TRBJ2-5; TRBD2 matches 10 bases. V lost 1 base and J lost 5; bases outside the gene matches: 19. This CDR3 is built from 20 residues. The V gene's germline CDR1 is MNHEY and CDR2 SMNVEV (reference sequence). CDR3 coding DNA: TGTGCCAGCAGTTTATGGGGTCCTAGCGGGGGCACTCAACGGATGGAGACCCAGTACTTC. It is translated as CASSLWGPSGGTQRMETQYF.

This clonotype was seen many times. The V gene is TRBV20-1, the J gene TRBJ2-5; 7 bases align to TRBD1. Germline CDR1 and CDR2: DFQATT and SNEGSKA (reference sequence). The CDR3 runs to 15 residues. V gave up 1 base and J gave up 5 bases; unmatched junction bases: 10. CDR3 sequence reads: CSARGVGGLKETQYF. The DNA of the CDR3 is TGCAGTGCTAGAGGCGTAGGGGGCTTGAAGGAGACCCAGTACTTC.

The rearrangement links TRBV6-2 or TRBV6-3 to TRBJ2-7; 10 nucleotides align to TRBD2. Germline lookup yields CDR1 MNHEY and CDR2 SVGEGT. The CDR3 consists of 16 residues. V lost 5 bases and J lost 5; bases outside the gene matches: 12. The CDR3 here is CASSLRAPSGRHEQYF. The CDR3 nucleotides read TGTGCCAGCAGTCTCCGGGCCCCTAGCGGGAGACACGAGCAGTACTTC.

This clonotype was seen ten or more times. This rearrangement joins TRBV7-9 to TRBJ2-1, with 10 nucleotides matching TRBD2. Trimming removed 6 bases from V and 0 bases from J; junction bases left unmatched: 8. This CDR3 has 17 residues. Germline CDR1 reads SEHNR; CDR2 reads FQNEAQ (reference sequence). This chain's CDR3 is CASRSSGSWSSYNEQFF. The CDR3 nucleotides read TGTGCCAGCAGATCTAGCGGGAGTTGGAGCTCCTACAATGAGCAGTTCTTC.

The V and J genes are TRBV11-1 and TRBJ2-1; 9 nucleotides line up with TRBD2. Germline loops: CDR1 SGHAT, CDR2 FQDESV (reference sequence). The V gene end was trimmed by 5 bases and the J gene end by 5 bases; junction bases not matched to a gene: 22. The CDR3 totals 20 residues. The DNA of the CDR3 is TGTGCCAGCAGCGGAACCGGGACTAGCAACACTGTGAAGAGGGACAATGAGCAGTTCTTC. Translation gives CASSGTGTSNTVKRDNEQFF.